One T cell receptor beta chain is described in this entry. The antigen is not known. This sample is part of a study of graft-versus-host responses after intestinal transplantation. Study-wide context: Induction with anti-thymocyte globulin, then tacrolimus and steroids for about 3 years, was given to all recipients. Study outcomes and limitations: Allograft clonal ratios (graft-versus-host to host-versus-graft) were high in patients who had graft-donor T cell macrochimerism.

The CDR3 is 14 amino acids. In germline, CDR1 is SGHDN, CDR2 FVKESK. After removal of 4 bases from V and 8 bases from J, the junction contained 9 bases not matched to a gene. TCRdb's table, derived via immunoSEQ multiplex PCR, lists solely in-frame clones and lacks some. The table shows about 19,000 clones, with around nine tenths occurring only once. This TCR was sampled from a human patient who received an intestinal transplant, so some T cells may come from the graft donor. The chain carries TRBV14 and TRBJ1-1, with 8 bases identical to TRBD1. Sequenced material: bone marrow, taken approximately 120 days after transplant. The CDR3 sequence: CASSLVMGQAEAFF. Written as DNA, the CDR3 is TGTGCCAGCAGCCTAGTTATGGGACAGGCCGAAGCTTTCTTT.